This T cell receptor beta chain was identified during a study of blood T cell repertoires in COVID-19. Overall study context: From the United States, Italy and Spain came samples of acute and convalescent COVID-19. T cells, B-cell-depleted T cells, or PBMCs supplied cDNA or gDNA.

Per the study methods: Estimation of nucleated cell counts was performed using reference gene primer amplification. Sequenced by immunoSEQ multiplex PCR; TCRdb stores in-frame clones only, minus some. V and J calls and clone size are given by that table; D and trimming were obtained from the DNA. The data contain about 150,000 clones, 83% of them singletons. Seattle's enrolled individuals joined amid active infection and were then monitored longitudinally. Sequenced: peripheral blood. This TCR was sampled from a woman in her sixties with COVID-19, enrolled during active disease.

In nucleotides, the CDR3 is TGTGCCACTCTGCCAGGGAACGGAAACACCATATATTTT. Translation gives CATLPGNGNTIYF. V usage is TRBV6-6 and J usage is TRBJ1-3, with a tentative D call TRBD1 (5 bases). Trimming removed 10 bases from V and 4 bases from J, with 14 bases in between. Germline values: CDR1 MNHNY, CDR2 SVGAGI (reference sequence). This CDR3 has 13 amino acids.